A selection of T cell receptor beta chains follows, all from one sample in a study of CD8+CD57+ T cells in acquired aplastic anemia. TCRdb called the reads again in MiXCR, with one record for every CDR3 protein. The repertoire consists of approximately 190,000 distinct CDR3 sequences, with around 47% occurring once and the leading ten covering 9.7%. The specimen sequenced was sorted CD4+, CD8+, or CD8+CD57+ T cells (not recorded which) from PBMCs. The receptor set was obtained from a human donor with aplastic anemia. The CDR3 runs from the conserved cysteine through the conserved F or W. Each record gives: clone size, V gene, J gene, D gene, CDR3 DNA, CDR3 protein. A D gene is named only where the DNA matches it firmly. Clone size is shown for a subset of rows, as once, few, many or a class of expanded clone.

size: NA
V: TRBV29-1
J: TRBJ2-3
D: TRBD1
DNA: TGCAGCGTTGAAAGGGCAGGGGGTCCAGATACGCAGTATTTT
CDR3: CSVERAGGPDTQYF

size: NA
V: TRBV7-2
J: TRBJ2-7
D: NA
DNA: TGTGCCAGCAGCTTAGCCTGGAGGGATCTCTACTACGAGCAGTACTTC
CDR3: CASSLAWRDLYYEQYF

size: many
V: TRBV11-3
J: TRBJ2-7
D: NA
DNA: TGTGCCACAACTCAGGGGACGTTTTCCTACGAGCAGTACTTC
CDR3: CATTQGTFSYEQYF

size: NA
V: TRBV10-3
J: TRBJ2-1
D: TRBD1
DNA: TGTGCCATCAGTGACCTAGGACAGGGGGCCACCTACAATGAGCAGTTCTTC
CDR3: CAISDLGQGATYNEQFF

size: NA
V: TRBV19
J: TRBJ2-4
D: TRBD1
DNA: TGTGCCAGTAGTATCCGTTCGACAGGGGGCGTTCAAAACATTCAGTACTTC
CDR3: CASSIRSTGGVQNIQYF

size: many
V: TRBV7-2
J: TRBJ2-2
D: TRBD2
DNA: TGTGCCAGCAGGGGGAGGCTAGCGGGTACCGGGGAGCTGTTTTTT
CDR3: CASRGRLAGTGELFF

size: many
V: TRBV29-1
J: TRBJ2-7
D: TRBD1
DNA: TGCAGCGTTGAAGGGTCCGGACAGGGGTCCTACGAGCAGTACTTC
CDR3: CSVEGSGQGSYEQYF

size: few
V: TRBV29-1
J: TRBJ2-1
D: TRBD2
DNA: TGCAGTCTCGGTGGGGGGGGCAATGAGCAGTTCTTC
CDR3: CSLGGGGNEQFF

size: NA
V: TRBV4-2
J: TRBJ2-1
D: NA
DNA: TGTGCCAGCAGCCAAAGGGGTGGCAGGGCCGGCGACAATGAGCAGTTCTTC
CDR3: CASSQRGGRAGDNEQFF

size: NA
V: TRBV9
J: TRBJ2-3
D: TRBD2
DNA: TGTGCCAGCAGTCGACTAGCCGACACAGATACGCAGTATTTT
CDR3: CASSRLADTDTQYF

size: many
V: TRBV10-3
J: TRBJ2-3
D: TRBD2
DNA: TGTGCCATCAGGGGGGGGGCAGATACGCAGTATTTT
CDR3: CAIRGGADTQYF

size: many
V: TRBV4-3
J: TRBJ1-3
D: NA
DNA: TGCGCCAGCAGCCAAGTCTTGGCCACCTCTGGAAACACCATATATTTT
CDR3: CASSQVLATSGNTIYF

size: NA
V: TRBV7-6
J: TRBJ1-1
D: NA
DNA: TGTGCCAGCAGCTTAAGTCAGGGGACTGAAGCTTTCTTT
CDR3: CASSLSQGTEAFF

size: few
V: TRBV24-1
J: TRBJ2-1
D: TRBD1
DNA: TGTGCCACCAGTGATGGCAGGGGGAATGAGCAGTTCTTC
CDR3: CATSDGRGNEQFF

size: NA
V: TRBV10-3
J: TRBJ1-2
D: TRBD1
DNA: TGTGCCATCAGTGATGACAGGGAGGTGTCTGGCTACACCTTC
CDR3: CAISDDREVSGYTF

size: many
V: TRBV19
J: TRBJ1-5
D: NA
DNA: TGTGCCAGTAGTCCCAGGGACCGTCAGCCCCAGCATTTT
CDR3: CASSPRDRQPQHF

size: many
V: TRBV12-3/TRBV12-4
J: TRBJ2-1
D: NA
DNA: TGTGCCAGCAGCCGCCGAGGGGCCCCTAATGAGCAGTTCTTC
CDR3: CASSRRGAPNEQFF

size: many
V: TRBV25-1
J: TRBJ1-2
D: NA
DNA: TGTGCCAGCAGTGACTATCGGGGCAGGTCTAACTATGGCTACACCTTC
CDR3: CASSDYRGRSNYGYTF

size: NA
V: TRBV5-6
J: TRBJ2-7
D: NA
DNA: TGTGCCAGCAGCACCGACAGGTACGAGCAGTACTTC
CDR3: CASSTDRYEQYF

size: NA
V: TRBV7-3
J: TRBJ1-1
D: TRBD1
DNA: TGTGCCAGCAGCTTGGTAGTAGGGGGCGCGGGAACTGAAGCTTTCTTT
CDR3: CASSLVVGGAGTEAFF

size: many
V: TRBV2
J: TRBJ1-1
D: NA
DNA: TGTGCCAGCAGCGGCAATAGTGAAGCTTTCTTT
CDR3: CASSGNSEAFF

size: many
V: TRBV20-1
J: TRBJ1-1
D: NA
DNA: TGCAGTGCTAGCGCGACGGGGCGGACTGAAGCTTTCTTT
CDR3: CSASATGRTEAFF

size: NA
V: TRBV29-1
J: TRBJ1-5
D: NA
DNA: TGCAGCGTGGCTGACAGGTTCGATCAGCCCCAGCATTTT
CDR3: CSVADRFDQPQHF

size: many
V: TRBV2
J: TRBJ1-5
D: TRBD1
DNA: TGTGCCAGCGGTAAGGAAGGACAGGGTGTTCAGCCCCAGCATTTT
CDR3: CASGKEGQGVQPQHF

size: many
V: TRBV25-1
J: TRBJ2-1
D: TRBD1
DNA: TGTGCCAGCAGTGAATTCGAGGGGGGGGACAGGGGGAATGAGCAGTTCTTC
CDR3: CASSEFEGGDRGNEQFF

size: once
V: TRBV2
J: TRBJ2-2
D: NA
DNA: TGTGCCAGCAGTGCGGCGGGGGCCAAGAACACCGGGGAGCTGTTTTTT
CDR3: CASSAAGAKNTGELFF

size: NA
V: TRBV2
J: TRBJ1-2
D: NA
DNA: TGTGCCAGCAGCGGGTGGGGGACTAACACCTTC
CDR3: CASSGWGTNTF

size: few
V: TRBV10-2
J: TRBJ2-5
D: NA
DNA: TGCGCCAGCAGTGACTTAGCCGAGTACCAAGAGACCCAGTACTTC
CDR3: CASSDLAEYQETQYF

size: NA
V: TRBV4-1
J: TRBJ1-1
D: NA
DNA: TGCGCCAGCAGCCCTGAGGGGGGGCGCGGGACCGAAGCTTTCTTT
CDR3: CASSPEGGRGTEAFF

size: NA
V: TRBV2
J: TRBJ1-5
D: NA
DNA: TGTGCCAGCAGTGGGCGGTGGGCCTATCAGCCCCAGCATTTT
CDR3: CASSGRWAYQPQHF

size: NA
V: TRBV19
J: TRBJ2-3
D: NA
DNA: TGTGCCAGTAGTATATCGGGGGTATGGGCAGATACGCAGTATTTT
CDR3: CASSISGVWADTQYF

size: NA
V: TRBV30
J: TRBJ2-5
D: TRBD2
DNA: TGTGCCTGGAGTGGAGGACTAGCGGGGCCTCCGTACTTC
CDR3: CAWSGGLAGPPYF

size: once
V: TRBV14
J: TRBJ1-2
D: NA
DNA: TGTGCCAGCAGCCAAGTTCCTAACTATGGCTACACCTTC
CDR3: CASSQVPNYGYTF

size: NA
V: TRBV24-1
J: TRBJ1-1
D: NA
DNA: TGTGCCACCAGTGACGGGGGTGAAGCTTTCTTT
CDR3: CATSDGGEAFF

size: once
V: TRBV5-5
J: TRBJ2-2
D: NA
DNA: TGTGCCAGCCTGGACATATCGAACACCGGGGAGCTGTTTTTT
CDR3: CASLDISNTGELFF

size: NA
V: TRBV19
J: TRBJ2-5
D: TRBD2
DNA: TGTGCCACACCCCAGCGGGAGGTTCGGGAGACCCAGTACTTC
CDR3: CATPQREVRETQYF

size: NA
V: TRBV20-1
J: TRBJ2-7
D: NA
DNA: TGCAGTGCTCGGGAGTTCGGTAAGAACGAGCAGTACTTC
CDR3: CSAREFGKNEQYF

size: once
V: TRBV25-1
J: TRBJ2-7
D: NA
DNA: TGTGCCAGCAGTGGAATCCGGGACACCTACTTCTACGAGCAGTACTTC
CDR3: CASSGIRDTYFYEQYF

size: NA
V: TRBV19
J: TRBJ1-2
D: NA
DNA: TGTGCCAGTAGTAGACACGCTAACTATGGCTACACCTTC
CDR3: CASSRHANYGYTF

size: NA
V: TRBV11-1
J: TRBJ2-2
D: NA
DNA: TGTGCCAGCAGCTTCCAAAGTGCTAGCGCTAACACCGGGGAGCTGTTTTTT
CDR3: CASSFQSASANTGELFF

size: NA
V: TRBV2
J: TRBJ2-5
D: NA
DNA: TGTGCCAGCAGCGACAGAGCCCAAGAGGCCCAGTACTTC
CDR3: CASSDRAQEAQYF

size: NA
V: TRBV20-1
J: TRBJ2-7
D: TRBD1
DNA: TGCAGTGCCGGTCAGGGGGCTACGAACACCGGGGAGCAGTACTTC
CDR3: CSAGQGATNTGEQYF

size: NA
V: TRBV19
J: TRBJ1-5
D: TRBD1
DNA: TGTGCCAGTAGTTACAGGGGCTACGAGCCCCAGCATTTT
CDR3: CASSYRGYEPQHF

size: NA
V: TRBV10-3
J: TRBJ2-1
D: TRBD2
DNA: TGTGCCATCAGTGAATCTAGCGGGAGGGTCAGCTCCTACAATGAGCAGTTCTTC
CDR3: CAISESSGRVSSYNEQFF

size: many
V: TRBV5-4
J: TRBJ2-1
D: TRBD2
DNA: TGTGCCAGCAGCCCGGGACTAGCGGTGTACAATGAGCAGTTCTTC
CDR3: CASSPGLAVYNEQFF

size: NA
V: TRBV10-3
J: TRBJ2-3
D: NA
DNA: TGTGCCATCAGTGGAGGGCAACCCACAGGTACGCAGTATTTT
CDR3: CAISGGQPTGTQYF

size: NA
V: TRBV24-1
J: TRBJ2-5
D: NA
DNA: TGTGCCACCAGTTACACCAAAGGGGAGACCCAGTACTTC
CDR3: CATSYTKGETQYF

size: few
V: TRBV5-1
J: TRBJ1-2
D: TRBD1
DNA: TGCGCCAGCAGGGAGGGGGCGGACCTGCTTAACTATGGCTACACCTTC
CDR3: CASREGADLLNYGYTF

size: NA
V: TRBV5-6
J: TRBJ1-2
D: NA
DNA: TGTGCCAGCAGCTTAGGACTCGCTACGGACTATGGCTACACCTTC
CDR3: CASSLGLATDYGYTF

size: many
V: TRBV4-2
J: TRBJ2-1
D: TRBD2
DNA: TGTGCCAGCAGCCAAGATTGGAGCGGGAGGGCCTACAATGAGCAGTTCTTC
CDR3: CASSQDWSGRAYNEQFF

size: many
V: TRBV20-1
J: TRBJ2-7
D: TRBD2
DNA: TGCAGCCTAGCGGGACCGATCGAGCAGTACTTC
CDR3: CSLAGPIEQYF

size: NA
V: TRBV2
J: TRBJ2-7
D: TRBD1
DNA: TGTGCCAGCAGTCGGACCGGGACAGGGAGCCACGAGCAGTACTTC
CDR3: CASSRTGTGSHEQYF

size: NA
V: TRBV2
J: TRBJ1-6
D: TRBD1
DNA: TGTGCCAGCAGTCAGACAGGGTCGCCCCTCCACTTT
CDR3: CASSQTGSPLHF

size: NA
V: TRBV19
J: TRBJ1-2
D: NA
DNA: TGTGCCAGTAGTCAGTGGGCCGGGCGGCTTGACTATGGCTACACCTTC
CDR3: CASSQWAGRLDYGYTF

size: many
V: TRBV9
J: TRBJ2-6
D: NA
DNA: TGTGCCAGCAGCGTACCAACCGAGGGGGGGGTCCTCTCTGGGGCCAACGTCCTGACTTTC
CDR3: CASSVPTEGGVLSGANVLTF

size: many
V: TRBV5-1
J: TRBJ2-2
D: NA
DNA: TGCGCCAGCAGCTCCGGAGGGATCCCGAACACCGGGGAGCTGTTTTTT
CDR3: CASSSGGIPNTGELFF

size: NA
V: TRBV7-2
J: TRBJ2-7
D: NA
DNA: TGTGCCAGCAGCTTAGATGGTACGGGAAGGGAGCAGTACTTC
CDR3: CASSLDGTGREQYF

size: NA
V: TRBV15
J: TRBJ2-3
D: NA
DNA: TGTGCCACCAGCAGAGACAGGGCAGCAGATACGCAGTATTTT
CDR3: CATSRDRAADTQYF